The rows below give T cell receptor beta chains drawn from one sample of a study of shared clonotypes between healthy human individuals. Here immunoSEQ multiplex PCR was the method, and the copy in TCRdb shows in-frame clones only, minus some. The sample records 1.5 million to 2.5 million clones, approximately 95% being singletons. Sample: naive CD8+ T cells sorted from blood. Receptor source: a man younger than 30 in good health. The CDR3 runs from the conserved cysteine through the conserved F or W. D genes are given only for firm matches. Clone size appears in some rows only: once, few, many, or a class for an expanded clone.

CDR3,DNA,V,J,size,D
CASSLRQGASGELFF,TGTGCCAGCAGTTTAAGGCAGGGGGCGAGCGGGGAGCTGTTTTTT,TRBV27,TRBJ2-2,.,TRBD1
CASGLASGTSNEQFF,TGTGCTAGTGGTTTGGCGTCAGGGACTAGTAATGAGCAGTTCTTC,TRBV12-5,TRBJ2-1,.,TRBD2
CSAPGMEHRGQPQHF,TGCAGCGCCCCAGGGATGGAACACCGGGGTCAGCCCCAGCATTTT,TRBV29-1,TRBJ1-5,.,.
CASSLVPSGSDEQYF,TGTGCCAGCAGCTTAGTCCCTAGCGGGAGCGACGAGCAGTACTTC,TRBV7-6,TRBJ2-7,.,TRBD2
CASSDPSGGTYEQYF,TGTGCCAGCAGTGACCCTAGCGGGGGGACCTACGAGCAGTACTTC,TRBV2,TRBJ2-7,once,TRBD2
CASSYSGEVWYEQYF,TGTGCCAGCAGTTACTCTGGGGAGGTTTGGTACGAGCAGTACTTC,TRBV6-5,TRBJ2-7,.,.
CASNQLTENTGELFF,TGTGCCAGCAACCAGTTGACAGAGAACACCGGGGAGCTGTTTTTT,TRBV6-1,TRBJ2-2,.,.
CASSLNPGQGDYTF,TGTGCCAGCAGCCTCAACCCGGGACAGGGTGACTACACCTTC,TRBV11-2,TRBJ1-2,.,TRBD1
CASNIRGTEAFF,TGTGCCAGCAACATTAGAGGCACTGAAGCTTTCTTT,TRBV27,TRBJ1-1,.,.
CASSIEYGYTF,TGTGCCAGCAGCATAGAGTATGGCTACACCTTC,TRBV5-4,TRBJ1-2,few,.
CASSALDVYTF,TGTGCCAGCAGCGCCCTTGACGTATACACCTTC,TRBV9,TRBJ1-2,.,.
CATRPDWGYEQYF,TGTGCCACCAGACCCGACTGGGGATACGAGCAGTACTTC,TRBV15,TRBJ2-7,.,.
CASSRQGQLYNSPLHF,TGTGCCAGCAGCCGGCAGGGCCAGCTTTATAATTCACCCCTCCACTTT,TRBV13,TRBJ1-6,.,.
CASSETSPYNEQFF,TGTGCCAGCAGCGAGACTAGCCCATACAATGAGCAGTTCTTC,TRBV6-6,TRBJ2-1,.,TRBD2
CASSVNGGGSETQYF,TGTGCCAGCAGCGTAAATGGCGGGGGTTCTGAGACCCAGTACTTC,TRBV9,TRBJ2-5,.,TRBD2
CASSLVGTATTGASPLHF,TGTGCCAGCAGCTTGGTAGGGACAGCCACGACCGGAGCTTCACCCCTCCACTTT,TRBV5-8,TRBJ1-6,.,TRBD1
CASSVAGWGADTQYF,TGTGCCAGCAGCGTAGCGGGGTGGGGGGCTGATACGCAGTATTTT,TRBV9,TRBJ2-3,once,.
CASGSSGTISYNEQFF,TGTGCCAGCGGATCTTCCGGGACAATCTCCTACAATGAGCAGTTCTTC,TRBV28,TRBJ2-1,once,.
CASSEEEGQADYNSPLHF,TGTGCCAGCAGTGAAGAAGAAGGACAGGCGGACTATAATTCACCCCTCCACTTT,TRBV6-1,TRBJ1-6,.,TRBD1
CATSKQETYEQYF,TGTGCCACCAGCAAACAAGAAACCTACGAGCAGTACTTC,TRBV15,TRBJ2-7,.,.
CASSFTPNNEQFF,TGTGCCAGCAGTTTCACCCCGAACAATGAGCAGTTCTTC,TRBV27,TRBJ2-1,.,.